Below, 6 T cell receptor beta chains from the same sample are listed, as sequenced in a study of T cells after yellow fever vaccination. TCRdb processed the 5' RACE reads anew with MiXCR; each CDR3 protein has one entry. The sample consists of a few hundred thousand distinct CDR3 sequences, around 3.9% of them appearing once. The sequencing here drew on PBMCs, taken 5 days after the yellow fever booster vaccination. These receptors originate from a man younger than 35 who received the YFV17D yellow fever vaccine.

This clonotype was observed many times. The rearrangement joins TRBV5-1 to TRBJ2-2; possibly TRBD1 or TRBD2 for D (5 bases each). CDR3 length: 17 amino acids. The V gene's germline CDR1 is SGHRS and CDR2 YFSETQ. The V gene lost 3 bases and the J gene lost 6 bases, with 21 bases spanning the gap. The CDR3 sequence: CASSWEDWGTYAGELFF. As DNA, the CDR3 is TGCGCCAGCAGCTGGGAAGATTGGGGGACCTACGCCGGGGAGCTGTTTTTT.

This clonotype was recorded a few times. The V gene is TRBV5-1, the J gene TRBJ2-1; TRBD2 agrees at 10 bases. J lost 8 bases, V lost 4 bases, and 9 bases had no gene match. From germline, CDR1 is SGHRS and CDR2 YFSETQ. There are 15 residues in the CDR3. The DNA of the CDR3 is TGCGCCAGCAGCGCCCCTAGCGGGGGAGGGTATGAGCAGTTCTTC. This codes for CASSAPSGGGYEQFF.

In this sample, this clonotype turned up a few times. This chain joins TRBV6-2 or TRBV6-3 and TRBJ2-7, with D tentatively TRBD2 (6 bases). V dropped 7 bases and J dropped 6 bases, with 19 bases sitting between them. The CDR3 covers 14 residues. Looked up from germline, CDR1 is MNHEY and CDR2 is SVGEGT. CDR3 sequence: CASTISPEGSEQYF. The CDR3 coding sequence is TGTGCCAGCACCATCAGCCCGGAGGGGTCCGAGCAGTACTTC.

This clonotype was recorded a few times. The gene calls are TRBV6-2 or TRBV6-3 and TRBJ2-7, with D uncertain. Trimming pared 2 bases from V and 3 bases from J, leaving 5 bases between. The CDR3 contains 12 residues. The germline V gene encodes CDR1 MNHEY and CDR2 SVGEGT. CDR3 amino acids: CASSYGVYEQYV. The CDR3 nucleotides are TGTGCCAGCAGTTACGGGGTCTACGAGCAGTACGTC.

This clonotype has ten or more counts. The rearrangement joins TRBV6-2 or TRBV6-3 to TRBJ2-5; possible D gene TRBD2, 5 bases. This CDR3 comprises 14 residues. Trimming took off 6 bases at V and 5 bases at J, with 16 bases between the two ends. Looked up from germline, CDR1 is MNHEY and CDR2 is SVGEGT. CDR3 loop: CASRRPRGPETQYF. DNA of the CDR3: TGTGCCAGCAGACGCCCGCGAGGGCCGGAGACCCAGTACTTC.

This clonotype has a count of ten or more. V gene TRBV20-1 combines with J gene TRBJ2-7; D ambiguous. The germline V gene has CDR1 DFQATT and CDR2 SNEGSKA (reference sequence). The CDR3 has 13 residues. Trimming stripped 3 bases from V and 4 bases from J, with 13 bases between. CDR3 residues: CSASGGFAYEQYV. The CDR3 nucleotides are TGCAGTGCTAGTGGTGGGTTTGCATACGAGCAGTACGTC.